These 5 T cell receptor beta chains were all obtained from the same sample, sequenced in a study of regulatory T cells in long-lasting Graves disease. According to the study, TCR beta libraries were built with iRepertoire HTBI primers and CDR3-region Arm-PCR. TCRdb ran MiXCR on the multiplex PCR reads and lists one entry per CDR3 protein. The table shows roughly 360,000 distinct CDR3 sequences, with about 12% occurring only once. Time point specified: newly diagnosed GD, antithyroid drugs for less than 3 months. Researchers made the TCR library from RNA that was extracted from PBMCs. This same sample was also part of a study on T cells in Graves' hyperthyroidism and ophthalmopathy.

This material consisted of peripheral blood mononuclear cells (PBMCs), taken at new diagnosis, from a patient treated with antithyroid drugs. These receptors all stem from a woman under 30 with Graves disease.

This clonotype has ten or more counts. The CDR3 spells CASYDPVRQGQNQETQYF. The CDR3 DNA reads TGTGCCAGTTACGATCCTGTGCGGCAGGGACAGAACCAAGAGACCCAGTACTTC. The rearrangement uses TRBV6-1 and TRBJ2-5; 7 nucleotides line up with TRBD1. Germline CDR1 reads MNHNS; CDR2 reads SASEGT. Losses at the gene ends were 9 bases for V and 0 bases for J; bases not matched to a gene: 19. The CDR3 contains 18 residues.

This clonotype has a count of ten or more. The rearrangement uses TRBV18 and TRBJ1-1, with 10 bases that match TRBD1. With 0 bases clipped from V and 8 bases from J, the junction kept 3 bases outside the gene matches. There are 14 residues in the CDR3. Per germline, CDR1 KGHSH and CDR2 LQKENI. For the CDR3, the DNA is TGTGCCAGCTCACCACCGGGGACAGGGGAAGAAGCTTTCTTT. Protein: CASSPPGTGEEAFF.

This clonotype was seen at least ten times. The chain carries TRBV12-3 or TRBV12-4 and TRBJ2-7; TRBD2 agrees at 12 bases. This CDR3 has 14 residues. Unmatched junction bases numbered 0, after V lost 6 bases and J lost 0 bases. CDR3 in DNA: TGTGCCAGCAGGACTAGCGGGAGCTCCTACGAGCAGTACTTC. Protein: CASRTSGSSYEQYF.

This clonotype showed up just a few times. A single base separates this from a much larger clone, so it may be a read error. The CDR3 nucleotides are TGTGGCAGCAGCCCGATAGCGGGAGGAAACCACAATGAGCAGTTCTTC. It is translated as CGSSPIAGGNHNEQFF. The chain combines TRBV6-1 with TRBJ2-1, with TRBD2 matching over 10 bases. This CDR3 is 16 amino acids long. CDR1 and CDR2 from the germline V gene are MNHNS and SASEGT.

This clonotype was observed at least ten times. The chain carries TRBV6-2 or TRBV6-3 and TRBJ1-2; D remains ambiguous. The CDR3 contains 14 residues. The V and J ends lost 5 bases and 8 bases respectively, with 18 bases between them. The germline gives CDR1 MNHEY, CDR2 SVGEGT. CDR3 loop: CASSPPPGVGGYTF. Written as DNA, the CDR3 is TGTGCCAGCAGTCCCCCCCCGGGAGTAGGGGGCTACACCTTC.